This TCR beta chain emerged from a study of T cell clones after liver transplantation. Here immunoSEQ multiplex PCR was the method, and the copy in TCRdb shows in-frame clones only, minus some. The sample yields about 4,400 clones, 20% to 30% seen once. Germline V gene lookup returns CDR1 LNHDA and CDR2 SQIVND (reference sequence). With 4 bases removed from V and 4 bases from J, the gap between germline ends came to 17 bases. The CDR3 consists of 16 residues. Of note for this clone: As yet, its antigen is unknown. Other nucleotide sequences in the sample specify the same CDR3.

TCRbeta sequences of proliferating CFSE-low MLR cells were labeled alloreactive. This clonotype originated in a human patient who received a liver transplant. Certain T cells may be donor cells from the graft. The sequencing sample was made of CD4+ T cells from cultured PBMCs. The V gene is TRBV19, the J gene TRBJ1-5; D might be TRBD1 (5 bases). For the CDR3, the DNA is TGTGCCAGTAGTACCTCCAAGACAGTACTAAATCAGCCCCAGCATTTT. Amino acid sequence: CASSTSKTVLNQPQHF.